The 18 T cell receptor beta chains in this list originate from one sample, sequenced in a study of blood T cell repertoires in COVID-19. Only in-frame clones appear in the TCRdb table, and some are missing; sequencing was by immunoSEQ multiplex PCR. The data show approximately 130,000 clones, almost 70% seen once. What was sequenced was peripheral blood. These receptors were taken from a woman aged 70-85 years with acute or convalescent COVID-19.

CDR3 nucleotide sequence: TGTGCCAGCAGCGTAGACAGGGTGGTCACCGGGGAGCTGTTTTTT. Its protein product is CASSVDRVVTGELFF. The chain joins TRBV9 to TRBJ2-2; a possible D gene is TRBD1 (6 bases). The V and J ends lost 0 bases and 4 bases respectively, with 10 bases between them. The CDR3 runs to 15 residues. CDR1 is SGDLS and CDR2 is YYNGEE in the germline V gene.

The chain links TRBV11-2 to TRBJ2-3, with TRBD2 matching over 9 bases. Per the germline V gene, CDR1 is SGHAT and CDR2 is FQNNGV. J lost 2 bases, V lost 6 bases, and 9 bases had no gene match. This CDR3 is built from 16 residues. CDR3 sequence (DNA): TGTGCCAGCAGTCCGGCTAGCGGGATGAACACAGATACGCAGTATTTT. This translates into CASSPASGMNTDTQYF.

This clone was observed a single time. The chain uses TRBV5-1 and TRBJ2-6, with 8 bases matching TRBD1. The germline V gene has CDR1 SGHRS and CDR2 YFSETQ. With V trimmed by 3 bases and J by 3 bases, 8 bases remained unmatched. CDR3 length: 17 residues. Here the CDR3 reads CASSSPDRAGGANVLTF. The CDR3 coding sequence is TGCGCCAGCAGCTCGCCGGACAGGGCAGGTGGGGCCAACGTCCTGACTTTC.

This rearrangement joins TRBV4-1 to TRBJ2-7, with 12 bases that match TRBD2. Germline V CDR1 and CDR2: MGHRA, YSYEKL. The CDR3 has 15 residues. V shed 5 bases and J 4 bases; nucleotides not matched to a gene: 6. This CDR3 reads CASSLRLAGAYEQYF. CDR3 sequence (DNA): TGCGCCAGCAGCTTACGACTAGCGGGGGCTTACGAGCAGTACTTC.

This clone has a handful of counts. The gene calls are TRBV4-2 and TRBJ1-4; possible D gene TRBD1, 5 bases. The CDR3 runs to 15 residues. CDR1 is LGHNA and CDR2 is YNFKEQ in the germline V gene. Trimming shortened V by 1 base and J by 3 bases, and 9 bases separated the two germline ends. The CDR3 DNA follows: TGTGCCAGCAGCCAAGTTAGACAGTCTAATGAAAAACTGTTTTTT. Residues: CASSQVRQSNEKLFF.

The CDR3 loop is CASSLTGSAVYGYTF. The CDR3 DNA is TGCGCCAGCAGCTTGACGGGGTCCGCGGTCTATGGCTACACCTTC. The rearrangement uses TRBV5-1 and TRBJ1-2; D not resolved. This CDR3 is 15 amino acids long. V was trimmed by 1 base and J by 4 bases, leaving 14 bases between them. Germline V gene data show CDR1 as SGHRS and CDR2 as YFSETQ. Together with reference TRBV5-1 and TRBJ1-2, the CDR3 gives the full variable domain: KAGVTQTPRYLIKTRGQQVTLSCSPISGHRSVSWYQQTPGQGLQFLFEYFSETQRNKGNFPGRFSGRQFSNSRSEMNVSTLELGDSALYLCASSLTGSAVYGYTFGSGTRLTVV.

Here the CDR3 reads CSVAGSSGNTIYF. The CDR3 bases are TGCAGCGTTGCGGGGTCCTCTGGAAACACCATATATTTT. The chain links TRBV29-1 to TRBJ1-3; D gene uncertain. The germline CDR1 and CDR2 sequences are SQVTM and ANQGSEA. Trimming stripped 4 bases from V and 0 bases from J, with 7 bases between. The CDR3 sequence is 13 residues long.

The rearrangement joins TRBV6-5 to TRBJ2-1; TRBD1 matches at 7 bases. Germline V gene lookup returns CDR1 MNHEY and CDR2 SVGAGI. The CDR3 covers 13 residues. Germline trimming cut 4 bases from V and 6 bases from J; bases unmatched to any gene: 3. CDR3 nucleotide sequence: TGTGCCAGCAGTTCAGGGACAGCCAATGAGCAGTTCTTC. It codes for CASSSGTANEQFF.

V gene TRBV7-2 combines with J gene TRBJ1-2, with 7 bases matching TRBD1. The V segment lost 1 base and the J segment 2 bases; nucleotides outside the gene matches: 1. The CDR3 loop spans 14 amino acids. In germline, CDR1 is SGHTA, CDR2 FQGNSA. DNA for the CDR3: TGTGCCAGCAGCTTAGAGACAGGGAACTATGGCTACACCTTC. Its protein product is CASSLETGNYGYTF. Full variable domain (rest looked up from reference TRBV7-2 and TRBJ1-2): GAGVSQSPSNKVTEKGKDVELRCDPISGHTALYWYRQSLGQGLEFLIYFQGNSAPDKSGLPSDRFSAERTGGSVSTLTIQRTQQEDSAVYLCASSLETGNYGYTFGSGTRLTVV.

The rearrangement links TRBV2 to TRBJ2-2; 11 bases are shared with TRBD2. Germline V gene lookup returns CDR1 SNHLY and CDR2 FYNNEI. V lost 1 base, J lost 5 bases, and 6 bases stayed unmatched. CDR3 length equals 17 residues. The CDR3 protein is CASSEVRLAGGTGELFF. CDR3 nucleotides: TGTGCCAGCAGTGAAGTGAGGCTAGCGGGAGGAACCGGGGAGCTGTTTTTT.

The chain uses TRBV4-3 and TRBJ2-2, with 7 bases matching TRBD1. Looked up from germline, CDR1 is LGHNA and CDR2 is YSLEER. V dropped 1 base and J dropped 1; count of bases not matched to a gene: 9. The CDR3 contains 18 residues. CDR3 sequence reads: CASSQALLTGLNTGELFF. DNA of the CDR3: TGCGCCAGCAGCCAAGCCCTCCTGACAGGGCTGAACACCGGGGAGCTGTTTTTT.

The J gene is TRBJ2-2, the V gene TRBV29-1; D perhaps matches TRBD1 (6 bases). Trimming pared 4 bases from V and 5 bases from J, leaving 11 bases between. CDR3 length: 13 amino acids. Germline V CDR1 and CDR2: SQVTM, ANQGSEA. CDR3 sequence (DNA): TGCAGCGTTGGAGGGGGTGGTACCGGGGAGCTGTTTTTT. Its protein is CSVGGGGTGELFF.

The V call is TRBV6-6, the J call TRBJ2-7, with D possibly being TRBD1 (5 bases). Germline V gives CDR1 MNHNY, CDR2 SVGAGI (reference sequence). This CDR3 comprises 11 residues. V was shortened by 5 bases and J by 11 bases, with 13 bases between the two germline ends. The chain's CDR3 is CASSRDSGKYF. The CDR3 DNA reads TGTGCCAGCAGTAGGGATTCAGGGAAGTACTTC.

This rearrangement joins TRBV30 to TRBJ2-2, with 11 bases identical to TRBD2. With V trimmed by 2 bases and J by 7 bases, 12 bases remained unmatched. Germline loops: CDR1 GTSNPN, CDR2 SVGIG (reference sequence). The CDR3 is 17 amino acids. In DNA form, the CDR3 reads TGTGCCTGGAGTTTTTTAGGGCTAGCGGGAGGAGGCGGGGAGCTGTTTTTT. Protein product: CAWSFLGLAGGGGELFF.

J is TRBJ2-3 and V is TRBV11-2; the match to TRBD2 covers 8 bases. In germline, CDR1 is SGHAT, CDR2 FQNNGV. V was clipped by 0 bases and J by 5 bases; unmatched bases: 4. The CDR3 is 15 amino acids. The CDR3 DNA reads as TGTGCCAGCAGCTTAGATGTTAGCGGGGAAGATACGCAGTATTTT. This sequence encodes CASSLDVSGEDTQYF. Full variable domain (rest looked up from reference TRBV11-2 and TRBJ2-3): EAGVAQSPRYKIIEKRQSVAFWCNPISGHATLYWYQQILGQGPKLLIQFQNNGVVDDSQLPKDRFSAERLKGVDSTLKIQPAKLEDSAVYLCASSLDVSGEDTQYFGPGTRLTVL.

This clone came up many times. The V call is TRBV6-5, the J call TRBJ2-7, with D perhaps TRBD1 (5 bases). Trimming stripped 0 bases from V and 0 bases from J, with 12 bases between. Germline V gene data show CDR1 as MNHEY and CDR2 as SVGAGI. The CDR3 has 16 amino acids. CDR3 residues: CASSYSRGASSYEQYF. CDR3 bases: TGTGCCAGCAGTTACTCAAGGGGCGCGAGCTCCTACGAGCAGTACTTC.

The chain is built from TRBV3-1 (or the pseudogene TRBV3-2) and TRBJ2-1, with TRBD2 identical over 10 bases. This CDR3 is 16 amino acids long. J was trimmed by 2 bases and V by 4 bases; bases with no gene match: 5. Germline CDR1 reads LGHDT; CDR2 reads YNNKEL (reference sequence). The DNA for the CDR3 is TGTGCCAGCAGCCCCTTAGCGGGAGGCCCCTACAATGAGCAGTTCTTC. The encoded protein is CASSPLAGGPYNEQFF.

This clone occurred once. The chain carries TRBV3-1 (or the pseudogene TRBV3-2) and TRBJ2-1, with 12 bases that match TRBD2. There are 16 residues in the CDR3. Germline trimming cut 1 base from V and 7 bases from J; bases unmatched to any gene: 5. Per the germline V gene, CDR1 is LGHDT and CDR2 is YNNKEL (reference sequence). The DNA of the CDR3 is TGTGCCAGCAGCCAAGGCCTAGCGGGAGGGATGAATGAGCAGTTCTTC. This codes for CASSQGLAGGMNEQFF.